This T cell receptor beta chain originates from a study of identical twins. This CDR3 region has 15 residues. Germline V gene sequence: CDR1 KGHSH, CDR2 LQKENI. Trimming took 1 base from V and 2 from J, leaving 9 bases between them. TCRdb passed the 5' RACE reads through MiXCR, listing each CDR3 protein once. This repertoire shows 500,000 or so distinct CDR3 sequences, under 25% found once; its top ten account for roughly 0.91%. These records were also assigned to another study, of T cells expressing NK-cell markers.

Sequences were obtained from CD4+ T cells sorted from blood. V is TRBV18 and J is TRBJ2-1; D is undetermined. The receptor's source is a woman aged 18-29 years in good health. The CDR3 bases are TGTGCCAGCTCACCACTAGGCACTCCCTACAATGAGCAGTTCTTC. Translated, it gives CASSPLGTPYNEQFF.